These T cell receptor beta chains were read from a single sample in a study of cytomegalovirus exposure and HLA in healthy donors. The assay was immunoSEQ multiplex PCR, and TCRdb's table has in-frame clones only and misses some. The data hold 60,000 to 75,000 clones, with more than 65% observed a single time. The source material was PBMCs. Every receptor here comes from a woman aged 25 to 39 in good health and CMV-seronegative. Each CDR3 is given with its conserved first and last residue. The order of the fields is J gene, D gene, clone size, V gene, CDR3 DNA, CDR3 protein. A D gene is named only where the DNA matches it firmly. The size of a clone is reported for some rows only, either as once, few or many, or as a class for expanded clones.

TRBJ1-5 | . | . | TRBV6-1 | TGTGCCAGCAATGCGGGGTATCAGCCCCAGCATTTT | CASNAGYQPQHF
TRBJ2-1 | TRBD2 | . | TRBV13 | TGTGCCAGCAGCTTGGACGGGAGGGGGGATGAGCAGTTCTTC | CASSLDGRGDEQFF
TRBJ2-3 | TRBD2 | . | TRBV2 | TGTGCCAGCAGTCGACTAGCGGGAGTAGGGGATACGCAGTATTTT | CASSRLAGVGDTQYF
TRBJ2-1 | TRBD1 | . | TRBV29-1 | TGCAGCGTCGGACAGGCTTCCTACAATGAGCAGTTCTTC | CSVGQASYNEQFF
TRBJ2-1 | . | . | TRBV19 | TGTGCCAGTAGTCCCCGGGACAAGACCTCCTACAATGAGCAGTTCTTC | CASSPRDKTSYNEQFF
TRBJ1-5 | . | . | TRBV19 | TGTGCCAGTAGTCCTTTACAGGGTAATCAGCCCCAGCATTTT | CASSPLQGNQPQHF
TRBJ2-3 | TRBD2 | once | TRBV7-6 | TGTGCCAGCAGCTCTTTGACTAGCGACACAGATACGCAGTATTTT | CASSSLTSDTDTQYF
TRBJ2-1 | TRBD2 | . | TRBV5-1 | TGCGCCAGCAGCTTGGATGGCGGGGGGGCCGTCAATGAGCAGTTCTTC | CASSLDGGGAVNEQFF
TRBJ2-7 | . | . | TRBV27 | TGTGCCAGCAGTTCACAGGCCCCGGGCGAGCAGTACTTC | CASSSQAPGEQYF
TRBJ2-1 | . | . | TRBV14 | TGTGCCAGCAGCCAAGATCTGGCCCCTAGGTTCTTC | CASSQDLAPRFF
TRBJ1-2 | TRBD1 | . | TRBV6-5 | TGTGCCAGCAGTTCGACAGGGAACTATGGCTACACCTTC | CASSSTGNYGYTF
TRBJ2-3 | TRBD2 | . | TRBV9 | TGTGCCAGCAGCCCCATGGGGAGGGGCACAGATACGCAGTATTTT | CASSPMGRGTDTQYF
TRBJ2-1 | TRBD2 | . | TRBV5-4 | TGTGCCAGCAGCCTAGCGGGAGTTGTGAACAATGAGCAGTTCTTC | CASSLAGVVNNEQFF
TRBJ1-6 | TRBD1 | . | TRBV5-1 | TGCGCCAGCAGCTCGACAGGGGATAGGAATTCACCCCTCCACTTT | CASSSTGDRNSPLHF
TRBJ2-3 | TRBD2 | . | TRBV7-6 | TGTGCCAGCAGCTTACGAGCTAGCGGGACCATCACAGATACGCAGTATTTT | CASSLRASGTITDTQYF
TRBJ1-1 | TRBD1 | . | TRBV4-1 | TGCGCCAGCAGCCAAGATAGGACAGGGAAGATTGAAGCTTTCTTT | CASSQDRTGKIEAFF
TRBJ1-5 | . | . | TRBV19 | TGTGCCAGTAGGGTGGCCCCAAATAGCAATCAGCCCCAGCATTTT | CASRVAPNSNQPQHF
TRBJ2-4 | . | . | TRBV6-5 | TGTGCCAGCAGCCTCGACAGGTCTAGGGGGGGCATTCAGTACTTC | CASSLDRSRGGIQYF
TRBJ1-2 | TRBD1 | . | TRBV11-2 | TGTGCCAGCACCACCGGACAGGGCCGCAACTATGGCTACACCTTC | CASTTGQGRNYGYTF
TRBJ2-3 | TRBD2 | . | TRBV5-1 | TGCGCCAGCAGCTTGGCGGGAGGGCCAGATACGCAGTATTTT | CASSLAGGPDTQYF
TRBJ2-4 | . | once | TRBV4-1 | TGCGCCAGCAGCCGGGCGTGGGTACTAGCCAAAAACATTCAGTACTTC | CASSRAWVLAKNIQYF
TRBJ2-7 | . | . | TRBV6-6 | TGTGCCAGCAGTTACGCGGGACAGTTCTACGAGCAGTACTTC | CASSYAGQFYEQYF
TRBJ2-7 | . | . | TRBV5-6 | TGTGCCAGCAGCTTGAGGGACAAGTACGAGCAGTACTTC | CASSLRDKYEQYF
TRBJ1-5 | . | . | TRBV6-1 | TGTGCCAGCAGTGCGAATACAGGGAATCAGCCCCAGCATTTT | CASSANTGNQPQHF
TRBJ2-6 | . | . | TRBV4-3 | TGCGCCAGCAGCCAAGAATTAGGGAGATTCTCTGGGGCCAACGTCCTGACTTTC | CASSQELGRFSGANVLTF
TRBJ1-1 | . | . | TRBV29-1 | TGCAGCGTTGAGATGGAGGGCACTGAAGCTTTCTTT | CSVEMEGTEAFF
TRBJ2-1 | . | . | TRBV2 | TGTGCCAGCACCCCGGGAAGGCCTATGGACAATGAGCAGTTCTTC | CASTPGRPMDNEQFF
TRBJ1-1 | . | . | TRBV29-1 | TGCAGCGTTGAAGGTCTTCAACAACACCCGAACACTGAAGCTTTCTTT | CSVEGLQQHPNTEAFF
TRBJ1-1 | . | . | TRBV2 | TGTGCCAGCAGGGCAACAGGGCTGAACACTGAAGCTTTCTTT | CASRATGLNTEAFF
TRBJ2-3 | TRBD2 | . | TRBV11-1 | TGTGCCAGCAGCTTTTTAGCGGGGGGGCCAGATACGCAGTATTTT | CASSFLAGGPDTQYF
TRBJ2-1 | TRBD2 | . | TRBV27 | TGTGCCAGCAGACGGACTAGCGGGAATGAGCAGTTCTTC | CASRRTSGNEQFF
TRBJ2-2 | TRBD2 | . | TRBV5-1 | TGCGCCAGCAGCTTAAGCGGGAGGGCCCCCGGGGAGCTGTTTTTT | CASSLSGRAPGELFF
TRBJ1-6 | . | once | TRBV30 | TGTGCCTGGAGTAGTGGGCAGGGTTATTCAATTTCACCCCTCCACTTT | CAWSSGQGYSISPLHF
TRBJ1-5 | TRBD1 | . | TRBV15 | TGTGCCACCAGCAGAGTCGGGACAGGGAGTTTCAATCAGCCCCAGCATTTT | CATSRVGTGSFNQPQHF
TRBJ2-1 | TRBD2 | . | TRBV11-3 | TGTGCCAGCAGCAGCGGACTAGCATACAATGAGCAGTTCTTC | CASSSGLAYNEQFF
TRBJ2-3 | TRBD1 | . | TRBV5-6 | TGTGCCAGCAGCTGGAGGGGGACAGGGACCGCAGATACGCAGTATTTT | CASSWRGTGTADTQYF
TRBJ1-5 | . | . | TRBV11-2 | TGTGCCAGCCGCGGGGTGTCTACCGAGCCCCAGCATTTT | CASRGVSTEPQHF
TRBJ2-1 | TRBD1 | . | TRBV30 | TGTGCCTGGAGTGTAAGCCGGACAGGAGCCAATGAGCAGTTCTTC | CAWSVSRTGANEQFF
TRBJ2-2 | . | . | TRBV9 | TGTGCCAGCAGCGTAGCCAACGGGAACACCGGGGAGCTGTTTTTT | CASSVANGNTGELFF
TRBJ1-2 | TRBD1 | . | TRBV19 | TGTGCCAGTACCGACGGACAGGGCGCCTCGGAGGGCTACACCTTC | CASTDGQGASEGYTF
TRBJ1-1 | TRBD1 | . | TRBV5-8 | TGTGCCAGCAGCCTACAGGGGGCAGTCACTGAAGCTTTCTTT | CASSLQGAVTEAFF
TRBJ2-3 | TRBD1 | once | TRBV19 | TGTGCCAGTAGCCCGGACAGGGGAGGTACAGATACGCAGTATTTT | CASSPDRGGTDTQYF
TRBJ1-6 | . | . | TRBV23-1 | TGCGTCGCGCAGGGCCCCAATTCACCCCTCCACTTT | CVAQGPNSPLHF
TRBJ1-6 | . | . | TRBV18 | TGTGCCAGCTCACCACAAGGGCAGGGGCCAGGATCACCCCTCCACTTT | CASSPQGQGPGSPLHF
TRBJ1-2 | TRBD1 | . | TRBV28 | TGTGCCAGCAGCTTACAGGGGCGCCAGACTTATGGCTACACCTTC | CASSLQGRQTYGYTF
TRBJ2-3 | TRBD2 | . | TRBV28 | TGTGCCAGCAGTGAGAGCGGGAGGATAGCAGATACGCAGTATTTT | CASSESGRIADTQYF
TRBJ2-5 | . | few | TRBV6-6 | TGTGCCAGCAGTTACTCCGAGGGCGGGAAGACCCAGTACTTC | CASSYSEGGKTQYF